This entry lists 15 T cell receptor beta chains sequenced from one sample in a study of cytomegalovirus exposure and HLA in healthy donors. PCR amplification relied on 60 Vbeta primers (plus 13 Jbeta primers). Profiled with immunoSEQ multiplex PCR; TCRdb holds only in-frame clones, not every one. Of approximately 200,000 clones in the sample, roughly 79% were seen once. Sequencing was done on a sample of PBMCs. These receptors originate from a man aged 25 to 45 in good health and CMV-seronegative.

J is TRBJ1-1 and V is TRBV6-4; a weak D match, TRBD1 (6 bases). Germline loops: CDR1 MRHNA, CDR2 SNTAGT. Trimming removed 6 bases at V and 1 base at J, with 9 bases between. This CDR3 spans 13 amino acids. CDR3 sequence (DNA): TGTGCCAGCAGCTTGGGACAGAACACTGAAGCTTTCTTT. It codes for CASSLGQNTEAFF.

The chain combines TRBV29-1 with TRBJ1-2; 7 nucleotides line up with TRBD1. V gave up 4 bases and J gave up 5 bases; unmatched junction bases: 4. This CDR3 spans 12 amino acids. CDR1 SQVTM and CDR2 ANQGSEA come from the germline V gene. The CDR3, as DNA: TGCAGCGTTGGGGGACAGTCTTATGGCTACACCTTC. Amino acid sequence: CSVGGQSYGYTF.

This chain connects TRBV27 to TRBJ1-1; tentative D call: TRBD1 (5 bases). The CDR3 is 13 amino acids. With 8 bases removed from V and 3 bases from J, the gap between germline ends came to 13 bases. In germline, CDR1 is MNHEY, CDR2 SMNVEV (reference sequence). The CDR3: CASSRDLDTEAFF. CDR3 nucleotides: TGTGCCAGCTCGCGGGACTTGGACACTGAAGCTTTCTTT.

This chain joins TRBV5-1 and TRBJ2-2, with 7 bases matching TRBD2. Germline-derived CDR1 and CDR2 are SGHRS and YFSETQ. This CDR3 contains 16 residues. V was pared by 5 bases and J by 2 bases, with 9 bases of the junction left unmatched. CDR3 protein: CASSWDYRGNTGELFF. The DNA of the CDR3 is TGCGCCAGCAGTTGGGACTATCGTGGAAACACCGGGGAGCTGTTTTTT.

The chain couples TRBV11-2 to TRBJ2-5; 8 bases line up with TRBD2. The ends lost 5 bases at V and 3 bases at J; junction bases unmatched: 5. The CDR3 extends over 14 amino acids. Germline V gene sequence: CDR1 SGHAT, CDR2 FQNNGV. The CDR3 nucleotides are TGTGCCAGCAGCACGCTAGCGGGTAAAGAGACCCAGTACTTC. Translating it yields CASSTLAGKETQYF.

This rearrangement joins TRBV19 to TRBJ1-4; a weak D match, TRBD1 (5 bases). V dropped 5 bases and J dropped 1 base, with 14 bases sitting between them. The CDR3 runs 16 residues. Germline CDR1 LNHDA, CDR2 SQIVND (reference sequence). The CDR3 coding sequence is TGTGCCAGTAGTGGTCGGCGTACAGGAACTAATGAAAAACTGTTTTTT. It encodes CASSGRRTGTNEKLFF.

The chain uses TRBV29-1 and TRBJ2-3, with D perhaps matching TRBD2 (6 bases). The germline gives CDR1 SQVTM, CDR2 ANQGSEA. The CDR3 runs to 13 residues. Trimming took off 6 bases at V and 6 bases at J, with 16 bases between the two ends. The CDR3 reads CSVQGTAWDTQYF. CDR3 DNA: TGCAGCGTCCAAGGGACTGCCTGGGATACGCAGTATTTT.

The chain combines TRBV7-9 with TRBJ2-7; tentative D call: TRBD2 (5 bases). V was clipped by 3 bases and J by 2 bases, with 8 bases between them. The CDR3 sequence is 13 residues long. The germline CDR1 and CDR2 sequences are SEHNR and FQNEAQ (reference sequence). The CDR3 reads CASSFGIAYEQYF. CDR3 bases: TGTGCCAGCAGCTTCGGGATAGCCTACGAGCAGTACTTC.

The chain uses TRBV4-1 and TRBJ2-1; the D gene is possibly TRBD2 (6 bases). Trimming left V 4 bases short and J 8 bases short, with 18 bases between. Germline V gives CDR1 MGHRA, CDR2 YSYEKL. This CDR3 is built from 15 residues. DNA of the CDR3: TGCGCCAGCAGCCCGCGGGACGCCGCCCTCGATGAGCAGTTCTTC. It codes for CASSPRDAALDEQFF.

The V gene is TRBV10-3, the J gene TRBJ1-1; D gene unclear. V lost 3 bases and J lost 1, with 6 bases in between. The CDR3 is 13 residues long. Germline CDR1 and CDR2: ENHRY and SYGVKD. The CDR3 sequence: CAISDNRNTEAFF. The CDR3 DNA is TGTGCCATCAGTGACAACAGGAACACTGAAGCTTTCTTT.

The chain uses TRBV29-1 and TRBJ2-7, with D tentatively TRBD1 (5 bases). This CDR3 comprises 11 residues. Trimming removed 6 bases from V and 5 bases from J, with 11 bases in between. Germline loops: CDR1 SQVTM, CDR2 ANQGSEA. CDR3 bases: TGCAGCGTGGACATCTCTGACGAGCAGTACTTC. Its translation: CSVDISDEQYF.

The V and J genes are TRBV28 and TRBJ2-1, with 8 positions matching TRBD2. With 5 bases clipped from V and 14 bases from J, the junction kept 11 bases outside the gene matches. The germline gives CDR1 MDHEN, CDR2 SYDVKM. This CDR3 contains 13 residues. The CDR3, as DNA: TGTGCCAGCAGTCCCGGGGGGGCCCGCGAGAAGTTCTTC. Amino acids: CASSPGGAREKFF.

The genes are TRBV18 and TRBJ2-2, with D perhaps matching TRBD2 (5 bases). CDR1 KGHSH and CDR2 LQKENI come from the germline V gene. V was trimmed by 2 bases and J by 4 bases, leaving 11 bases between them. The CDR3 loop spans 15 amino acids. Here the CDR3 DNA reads TGTGCCAGCTCACCATCGGGATCCGGCACCGGGGAGCTGTTTTTT. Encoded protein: CASSPSGSGTGELFF.

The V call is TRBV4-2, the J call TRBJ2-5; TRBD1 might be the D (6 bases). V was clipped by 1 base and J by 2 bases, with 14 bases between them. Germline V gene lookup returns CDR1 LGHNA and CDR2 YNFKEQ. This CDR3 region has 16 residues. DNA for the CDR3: TGTGCCAGCAGCCAAGGGCAGGGGAGAACTCAAGAGACCCAGTACTTC. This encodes CASSQGQGRTQETQYF.

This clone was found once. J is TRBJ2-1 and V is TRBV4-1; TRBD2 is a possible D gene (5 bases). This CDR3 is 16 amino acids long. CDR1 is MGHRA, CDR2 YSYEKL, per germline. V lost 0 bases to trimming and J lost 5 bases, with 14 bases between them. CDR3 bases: TGCGCCAGCAGCCAAGAAGGACTGGGGTTGAACAATGAGCAGTTCTTC. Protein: CASSQEGLGLNNEQFF.